Listed below are T cell receptor beta chains from one sample, sequenced in a study of blood T cell repertoires in COVID-19. Libraries were prepared by immunoSEQ multiplex PCR; TCRdb keeps only in-frame clonotypes and omits some of them. The table includes about 50,000 clones, approximately 85% detected once. Input material: peripheral blood. All receptors derive from a woman aged 55-69 years with acute or convalescent COVID-19. CDR3s include the opening cysteine and the closing phenylalanine or tryptophan. Fields, in order: CDR3 protein, CDR3 DNA, J gene, V gene, clone size, D gene. The D gene is left open where the match is weak. Rows give clone size only sometimes, using once, few, many, or a class for an expanded clone.

CDR3 protein: CASSLQEANTEAFF; CDR3 DNA: TGTGCCAGCAGCCTACAGGAAGCTAACACTGAAGCTTTCTTT; J gene: TRBJ1-1; V gene: TRBV7-8; clone size: NA; D gene: NA
CDR3 protein: CASSEQGAQAGAYEQYF; CDR3 DNA: TGTGCCAGCAGTGAACAGGGGGCCCAAGCCGGAGCCTACGAGCAGTACTTC; J gene: TRBJ2-7; V gene: TRBV6-4; clone size: NA; D gene: TRBD1
CDR3 protein: CAWPGTRNTGELFF; CDR3 DNA: TGTGCCTGGCCCGGGACTCGTAACACCGGGGAGCTGTTTTTT; J gene: TRBJ2-2; V gene: TRBV30; clone size: NA; D gene: NA
CDR3 protein: CSVGTGVDYGYTF; CDR3 DNA: TGCAGCGTGGGGACAGGCGTGGACTATGGCTACACCTTC; J gene: TRBJ1-2; V gene: TRBV29-1; clone size: NA; D gene: TRBD1
CDR3 protein: CASSLALTGTSASEQFF; CDR3 DNA: TGCGCCAGCAGCCTAGCTCTCACCGGGACTAGCGCCAGTGAGCAGTTCTTC; J gene: TRBJ2-1; V gene: TRBV4-1; clone size: NA; D gene: TRBD2
CDR3 protein: CASSPPSWSPGDTQYF; CDR3 DNA: TGTGCCAGCAGCCCCCCCAGCTGGAGCCCAGGGGATACGCAGTATTTT; J gene: TRBJ2-3; V gene: TRBV11-2; clone size: NA; D gene: NA
CDR3 protein: CSVGGQGIYEQYF; CDR3 DNA: TGCAGCGTTGGGGGACAGGGGATCTACGAGCAGTACTTC; J gene: TRBJ2-7; V gene: TRBV29-1; clone size: NA; D gene: TRBD1
CDR3 protein: CASSGMSGYSNQPQHF; CDR3 DNA: TGTGCCAGCAGTGGGATGTCGGGATATAGCAATCAGCCCCAGCATTTT; J gene: TRBJ1-5; V gene: TRBV6-6; clone size: few; D gene: NA
CDR3 protein: CASRGQGLTEAFF; CDR3 DNA: TGTGCCAGTAGAGGACAGGGACTAACTGAAGCTTTCTTT; J gene: TRBJ1-1; V gene: TRBV19; clone size: NA; D gene: TRBD1
CDR3 protein: CAWSVMQGLTPLHF; CDR3 DNA: TGTGCCTGGAGTGTAATGCAGGGCTTAACACCCCTCCACTTT; J gene: TRBJ1-6; V gene: TRBV30; clone size: few; D gene: NA
CDR3 protein: CASEWSSGSGELFF; CDR3 DNA: TGTGCCAGCGAATGGTCGTCAGGGTCCGGGGAGCTGTTTTTT; J gene: TRBJ2-2; V gene: TRBV9; clone size: NA; D gene: NA
CDR3 protein: CASSPGYGYTF; CDR3 DNA: TGTGCCAGCAGCCCAGGGTACGGCTACACCTTC; J gene: TRBJ1-2; V gene: TRBV7-9; clone size: once; D gene: NA
CDR3 protein: CASSPPQGTETQYF; CDR3 DNA: TGCGCCAGCAGCCCCCCCCAGGGCACGGAGACCCAGTACTTC; J gene: TRBJ2-5; V gene: TRBV5-1; clone size: NA; D gene: NA
CDR3 protein: CASSPQGVNTGELFF; CDR3 DNA: TGTGCCAGCTCACCACAGGGGGTAAACACCGGGGAGCTGTTTTTT; J gene: TRBJ2-2; V gene: TRBV18; clone size: NA; D gene: NA
CDR3 protein: CASSPFNEKLFF; CDR3 DNA: TGTGCCAGCAGCCCTTTTAATGAAAAACTGTTTTTT; J gene: TRBJ1-4; V gene: TRBV3-1/TRBV3-2; clone size: NA; D gene: NA
CDR3 protein: CASSLLSLSGNTIYF; CDR3 DNA: TGTGCCAGCAGCTTGCTTTCCCTCTCTGGAAACACCATATATTTT; J gene: TRBJ1-3; V gene: TRBV5-8; clone size: NA; D gene: NA
CDR3 protein: CSVEGQAYEQYF; CDR3 DNA: TGCAGCGTTGAAGGACAAGCCTACGAGCAGTACTTC; J gene: TRBJ2-7; V gene: TRBV29-1; clone size: NA; D gene: NA
CDR3 protein: CASSADRGGNYGYTF; CDR3 DNA: TGCGCCAGCAGCGCGGACAGGGGAGGGAACTATGGCTACACCTTC; J gene: TRBJ1-2; V gene: TRBV5-1; clone size: NA; D gene: TRBD1
CDR3 protein: CASRPQGRSEAFF; CDR3 DNA: TGTGCCAGCAGACCACAGGGAAGGTCTGAAGCTTTCTTT; J gene: TRBJ1-1; V gene: TRBV28; clone size: NA; D gene: NA
CDR3 protein: CASSLSPGINTEAFF; CDR3 DNA: TGTGCCAGCAGTTTATCGCCAGGAATTAACACTGAAGCTTTCTTT; J gene: TRBJ1-1; V gene: TRBV27; clone size: NA; D gene: NA
CDR3 protein: CASSQGLAGSAGDEQYF; CDR3 DNA: TGCGCCAGCAGCCAAGGACTAGCGGGGAGTGCGGGTGATGAGCAGTACTTC; J gene: TRBJ2-7; V gene: TRBV4-1; clone size: NA; D gene: TRBD2
CDR3 protein: CASSLDGQSDQPQHF; CDR3 DNA: TGCGCCAGCAGCTTGGATGGACAGTCTGATCAGCCCCAGCATTTT; J gene: TRBJ1-5; V gene: TRBV5-1; clone size: NA; D gene: NA
CDR3 protein: CSASKPGTPNEQFF; CDR3 DNA: TGCAGTGCTAGTAAACCCGGGACACCCAATGAGCAGTTCTTC; J gene: TRBJ2-1; V gene: TRBV20-1; clone size: NA; D gene: NA
CDR3 protein: CASSLGGAPGNTIYF; CDR3 DNA: TGTGCCAGCAGTTTAGGGGGGGCGCCGGGAAACACCATATATTTT; J gene: TRBJ1-3; V gene: TRBV28; clone size: NA; D gene: NA
CDR3 protein: CASSAQRDNSPLHF; CDR3 DNA: TGTGCCAGCAGCGCACAGCGGGATAATTCACCCCTCCACTTT; J gene: TRBJ1-6; V gene: TRBV9; clone size: NA; D gene: NA
CDR3 protein: CASSYTGQGAEQYF; CDR3 DNA: TGTGCCAGCAGTTACACTGGACAGGGGGCCGAGCAGTACTTC; J gene: TRBJ2-7; V gene: TRBV6-5; clone size: NA; D gene: TRBD1
CDR3 protein: CSVVISPGQGALHGYTF; CDR3 DNA: TGCAGCGTTGTAATTTCACCGGGACAGGGGGCATTGCATGGCTACACCTTC; J gene: TRBJ1-2; V gene: TRBV29-1; clone size: NA; D gene: TRBD1
CDR3 protein: CASSQRLVREGVIDEQFF; CDR3 DNA: TGTGCCAGCAGCCAGAGGTTGGTGCGGGAGGGCGTAATAGATGAGCAGTTCTTC; J gene: TRBJ2-1; V gene: TRBV7-2; clone size: NA; D gene: TRBD2
CDR3 protein: CASSFRERGSIYGYTF; CDR3 DNA: TGTGCCAGCAGCTTCAGAGAGAGGGGGTCGATCTATGGCTACACCTTC; J gene: TRBJ1-2; V gene: TRBV5-4; clone size: NA; D gene: NA
CDR3 protein: CASSLLAGGAYEQYF; CDR3 DNA: TGTGCCAGCAGCCTCCTAGCGGGAGGAGCCTACGAGCAGTACTTC; J gene: TRBJ2-7; V gene: TRBV5-4; clone size: few; D gene: TRBD2
CDR3 protein: CASSLISDNGYTF; CDR3 DNA: TGTGCCAGCAGCTTGATTTCGGACAATGGCTACACCTTC; J gene: TRBJ1-2; V gene: TRBV11-1; clone size: NA; D gene: NA
CDR3 protein: CASSYSEGGTEAFF; CDR3 DNA: TGTGCCAGCAGTTATTCGGAGGGCGGCACTGAAGCTTTCTTT; J gene: TRBJ1-1; V gene: TRBV6-6; clone size: NA; D gene: NA
CDR3 protein: CASGRDGETQYF; CDR3 DNA: TGTGCTAGTGGCCGAGACGGGGAGACCCAGTACTTC; J gene: TRBJ2-5; V gene: TRBV12-5; clone size: NA; D gene: NA
CDR3 protein: CASSIYEQYF; CDR3 DNA: TGTGCCAGCAGCATCTACGAGCAGTACTTC; J gene: TRBJ2-7; V gene: TRBV28; clone size: NA; D gene: NA
CDR3 protein: CASSFRRSNTEAFF; CDR3 DNA: TGTGCCAGCAGCTTCCGTCGGTCGAACACTGAAGCTTTCTTT; J gene: TRBJ1-1; V gene: TRBV5-6; clone size: NA; D gene: NA
CDR3 protein: CARRTGTSYEQYF; CDR3 DNA: TGCGCCAGGCGGACAGGGACCTCCTACGAGCAGTACTTC; J gene: TRBJ2-7; V gene: TRBV5-1; clone size: NA; D gene: TRBD1
CDR3 protein: CSAKSRCVDF; CDR3 DNA: TGCAGTGCTAAGTCCCGGTGTGTTGATTTT; J gene: TRBJ1-5; V gene: TRBV20-1; clone size: NA; D gene: NA
CDR3 protein: CASSIPLTGGMDEQFF; CDR3 DNA: TGTGCCAGTAGTATTCCCCTTACAGGGGGGATGGATGAGCAGTTCTTC; J gene: TRBJ2-1; V gene: TRBV19; clone size: NA; D gene: TRBD1
CDR3 protein: CASSHQGTNAFF; CDR3 DNA: TGTGCCAGCAGCCATCAGGGGACGAACGCTTTCTTT; J gene: TRBJ1-1; V gene: TRBV6-5; clone size: medium-sized; D gene: NA
CDR3 protein: CASSRLSTSFRDEQFF; CDR3 DNA: TGTGCCAGCAGCCGACTATCCACTAGTTTTAGGGATGAGCAGTTCTTC; J gene: TRBJ2-1; V gene: TRBV14; clone size: NA; D gene: NA
CDR3 protein: CASSVDYDSLSGQYF; CDR3 DNA: TGTGCCAGCAGCGTAGATTACGACTCCCTTAGTGGGCAGTACTTC; J gene: TRBJ2-7; V gene: TRBV9; clone size: once; D gene: NA
CDR3 protein: CASSLMGQGAAGANVLTF; CDR3 DNA: TGTGCCAGCAGTTTGATGGGACAGGGGGCAGCTGGGGCCAACGTCCTGACTTTC; J gene: TRBJ2-6; V gene: TRBV27; clone size: NA; D gene: TRBD1